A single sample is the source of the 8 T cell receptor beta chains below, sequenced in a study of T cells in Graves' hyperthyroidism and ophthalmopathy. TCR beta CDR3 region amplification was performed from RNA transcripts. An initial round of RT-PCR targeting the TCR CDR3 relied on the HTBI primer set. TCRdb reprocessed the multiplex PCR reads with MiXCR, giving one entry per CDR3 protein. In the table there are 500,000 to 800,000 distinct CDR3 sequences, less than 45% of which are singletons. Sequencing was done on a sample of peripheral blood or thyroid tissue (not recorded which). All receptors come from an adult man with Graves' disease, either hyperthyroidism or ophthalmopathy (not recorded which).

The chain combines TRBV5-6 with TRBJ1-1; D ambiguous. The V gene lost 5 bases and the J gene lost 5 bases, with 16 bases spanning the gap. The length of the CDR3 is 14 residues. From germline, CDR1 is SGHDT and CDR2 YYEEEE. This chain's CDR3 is CASRYQSVRTEAFF. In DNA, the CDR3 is TGTGCCAGCAGATATCAGTCCGTACGGACTGAAGCTTTCTTT.

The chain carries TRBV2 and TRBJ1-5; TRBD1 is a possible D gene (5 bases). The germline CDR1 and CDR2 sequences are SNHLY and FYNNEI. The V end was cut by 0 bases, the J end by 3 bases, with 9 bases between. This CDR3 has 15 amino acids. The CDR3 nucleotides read TGTGCCAGCAGTGAAGCTTGGGGGGTCAATCAGCCCCAGCATTTT. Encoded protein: CASSEAWGVNQPQHF.

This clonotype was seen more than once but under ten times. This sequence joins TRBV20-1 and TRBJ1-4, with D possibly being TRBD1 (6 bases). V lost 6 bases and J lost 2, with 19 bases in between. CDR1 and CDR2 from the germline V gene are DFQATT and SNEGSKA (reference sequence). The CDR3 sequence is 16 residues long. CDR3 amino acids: CSALQGTFNTNEKLFF. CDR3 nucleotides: TGCAGTGCATTACAGGGAACTTTTAACACTAATGAAAAACTGTTTTTT.

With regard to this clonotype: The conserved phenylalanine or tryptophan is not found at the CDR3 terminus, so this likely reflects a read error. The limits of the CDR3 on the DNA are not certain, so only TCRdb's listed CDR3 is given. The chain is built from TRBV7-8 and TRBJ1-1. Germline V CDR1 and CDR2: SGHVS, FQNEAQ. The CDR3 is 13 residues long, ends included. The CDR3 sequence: CASSPVDQAGSDY.

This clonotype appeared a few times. The CDR3 loop is CSARDRVFGEAFF. The CDR3, as DNA: TGCAGTGCTAGAGACAGGGTATTCGGTGAAGCTTTCTTT. The genes are TRBV20-1 and TRBJ1-1, with a possible D match to TRBD1 (5 bases). The CDR3 runs 13 residues. Germline V gene sequence: CDR1 DFQATT, CDR2 SNEGSKA (reference sequence). V was pared by 0 bases and J by 7 bases, with 12 bases between.

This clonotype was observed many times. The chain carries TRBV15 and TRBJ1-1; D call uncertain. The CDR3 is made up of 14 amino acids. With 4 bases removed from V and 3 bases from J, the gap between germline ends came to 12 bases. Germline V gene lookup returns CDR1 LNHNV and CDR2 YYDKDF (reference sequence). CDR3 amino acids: CATSIALEDTEAFF. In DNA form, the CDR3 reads TGTGCCACCAGCATCGCCCTCGAGGACACTGAAGCTTTCTTT.

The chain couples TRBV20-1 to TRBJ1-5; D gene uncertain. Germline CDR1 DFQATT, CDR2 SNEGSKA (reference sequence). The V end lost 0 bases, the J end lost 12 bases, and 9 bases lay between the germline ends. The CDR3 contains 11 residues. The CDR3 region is CSARDQTDQHF. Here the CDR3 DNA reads TGCAGTGCTAGAGATCAAACAGACCAGCATTTT.

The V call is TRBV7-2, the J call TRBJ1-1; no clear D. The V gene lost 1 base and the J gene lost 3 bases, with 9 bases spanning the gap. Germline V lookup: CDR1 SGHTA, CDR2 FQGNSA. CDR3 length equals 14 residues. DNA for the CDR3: TGTGCCAGCAGCTTAGTAGTGGGCGACACTGAAGCTTTCTTT. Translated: CASSLVVGDTEAFF.